A single sample gave rise to the 2 T cell receptor beta chains below, sequenced in a study of cytomegalovirus exposure and HLA in healthy donors listed by TCRdb under 2017. The library was obtained by the immunoSEQ multiplex PCR assay. For the multiplex PCR, a mixture combining 60 forward primers for TCR Vbeta segments and 13 reverse primers for TCR Jbeta segments was used. The table was pulled from immuneACCESS by TCRdb, which kept in-frame rearrangements only. Such tables lose some clones; where checked, under half of the loss comes from unresolved V genes, and the rest has no known cause. The sample has approximately 43,000 clones on record. Together, the top ten hold around 1.8% of the sample. The sequencing sample was made of PBMCs. The receptor set was obtained from a woman aged 25-40 years in good health and CMV-seronegative.

The chain joins TRBV15 to TRBJ1-4, with TRBD1 matching over 7 bases. CDR1 and CDR2 from the germline V gene are LNHNV and YYDKDF (reference sequence). The CDR3 consists of 15 residues. The J segment lost 2 bases and the V segment lost 0 bases, leaving 0 bases of the junction unmatched. The CDR3 DNA reads TGTGCCACCAGCAGAGAGACAGGGACTAATGAAAAACTGTTTTTT. Translation: CATSRETGTNEKLFF.

V usage is TRBV19 and J usage is TRBJ2-7, with 11 bases that match TRBD2. Germline loops: CDR1 LNHDA, CDR2 SQIVND (reference sequence). V lost 6 bases to trimming and J lost 2 bases; unmatched junction nucleotides: 9. The CDR3 is 16 residues long. Here the CDR3 DNA reads TGTGCCAGTAGGCTACAGGGGACTAGCGGAGCCTACGAGCAGTACTTC. Translating gives CASRLQGTSGAYEQYF. Combining the CDR3 with reference TRBV19 and TRBJ2-7 gives the whole variable domain DGGITQSPKYLFRKEGQNVTLSCEQNLNHDAMYWYRQDPGQGLRLIYYSQIVNDFQKGDIAEGYSVSREKKESFPLTVTSAQKNPTAFYLCASRLQGTSGAYEQYFGPGTRLTVT.